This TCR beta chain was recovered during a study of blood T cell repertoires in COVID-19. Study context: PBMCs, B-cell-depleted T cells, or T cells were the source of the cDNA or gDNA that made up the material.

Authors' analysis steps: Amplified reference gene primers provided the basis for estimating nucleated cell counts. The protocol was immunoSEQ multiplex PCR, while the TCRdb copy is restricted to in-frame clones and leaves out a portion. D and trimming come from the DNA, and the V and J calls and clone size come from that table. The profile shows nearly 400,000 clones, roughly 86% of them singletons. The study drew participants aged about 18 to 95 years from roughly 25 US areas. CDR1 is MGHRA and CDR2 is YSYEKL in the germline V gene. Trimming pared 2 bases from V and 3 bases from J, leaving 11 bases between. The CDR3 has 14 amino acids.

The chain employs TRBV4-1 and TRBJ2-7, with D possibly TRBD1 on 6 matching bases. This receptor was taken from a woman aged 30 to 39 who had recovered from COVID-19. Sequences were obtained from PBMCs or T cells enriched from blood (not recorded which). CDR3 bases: TGCGCCAGCAGCCAAAACAGGGAGAGCTACGAGCAGTACTTC. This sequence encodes CASSQNRESYEQYF.